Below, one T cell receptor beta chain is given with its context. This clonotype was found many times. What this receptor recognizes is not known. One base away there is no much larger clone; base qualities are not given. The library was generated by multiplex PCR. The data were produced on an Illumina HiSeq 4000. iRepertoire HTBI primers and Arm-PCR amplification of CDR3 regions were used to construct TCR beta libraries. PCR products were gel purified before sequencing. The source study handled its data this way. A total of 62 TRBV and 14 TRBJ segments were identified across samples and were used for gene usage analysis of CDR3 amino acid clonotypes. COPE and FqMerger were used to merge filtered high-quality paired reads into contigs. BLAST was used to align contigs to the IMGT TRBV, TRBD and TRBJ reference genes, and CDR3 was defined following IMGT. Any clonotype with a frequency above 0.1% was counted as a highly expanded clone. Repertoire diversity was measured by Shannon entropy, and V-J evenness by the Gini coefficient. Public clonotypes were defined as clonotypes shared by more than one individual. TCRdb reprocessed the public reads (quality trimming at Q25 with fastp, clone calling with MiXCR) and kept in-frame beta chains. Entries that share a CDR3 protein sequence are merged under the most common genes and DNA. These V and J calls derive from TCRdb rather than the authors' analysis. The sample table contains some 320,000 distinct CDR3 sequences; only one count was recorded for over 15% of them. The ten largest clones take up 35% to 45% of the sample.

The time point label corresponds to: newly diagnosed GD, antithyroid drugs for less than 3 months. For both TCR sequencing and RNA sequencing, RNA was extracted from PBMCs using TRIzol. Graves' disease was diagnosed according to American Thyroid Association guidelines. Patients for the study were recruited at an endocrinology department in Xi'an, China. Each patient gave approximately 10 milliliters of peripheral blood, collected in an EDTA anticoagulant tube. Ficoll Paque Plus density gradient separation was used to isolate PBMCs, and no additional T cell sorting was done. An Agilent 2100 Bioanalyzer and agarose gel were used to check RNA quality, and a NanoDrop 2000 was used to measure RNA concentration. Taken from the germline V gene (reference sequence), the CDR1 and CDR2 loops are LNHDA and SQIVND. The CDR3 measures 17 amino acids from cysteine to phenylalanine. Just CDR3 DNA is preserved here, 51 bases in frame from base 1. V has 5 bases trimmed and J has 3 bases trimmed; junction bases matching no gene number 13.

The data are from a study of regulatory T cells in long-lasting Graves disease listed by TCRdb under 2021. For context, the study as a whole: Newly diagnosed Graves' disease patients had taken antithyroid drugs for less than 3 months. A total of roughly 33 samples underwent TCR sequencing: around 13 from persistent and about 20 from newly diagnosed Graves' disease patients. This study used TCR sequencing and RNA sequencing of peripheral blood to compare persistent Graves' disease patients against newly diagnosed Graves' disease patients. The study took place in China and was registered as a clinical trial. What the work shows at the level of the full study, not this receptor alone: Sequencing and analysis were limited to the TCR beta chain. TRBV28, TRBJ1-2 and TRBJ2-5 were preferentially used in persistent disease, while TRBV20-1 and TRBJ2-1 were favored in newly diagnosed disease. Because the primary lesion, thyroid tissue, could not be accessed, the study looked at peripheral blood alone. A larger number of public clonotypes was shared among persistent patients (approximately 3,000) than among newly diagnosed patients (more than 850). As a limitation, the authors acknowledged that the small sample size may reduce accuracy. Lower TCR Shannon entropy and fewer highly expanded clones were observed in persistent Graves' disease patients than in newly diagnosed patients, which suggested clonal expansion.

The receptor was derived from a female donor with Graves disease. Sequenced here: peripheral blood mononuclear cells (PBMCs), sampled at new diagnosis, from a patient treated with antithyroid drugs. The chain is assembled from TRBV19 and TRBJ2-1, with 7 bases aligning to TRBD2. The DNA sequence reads TGTGCCAGTAGTCCCGACCCCCCGGGGGGTGACTACAATGAGCAGTTCTTC. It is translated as CASSPDPPGGDYNEQFF.